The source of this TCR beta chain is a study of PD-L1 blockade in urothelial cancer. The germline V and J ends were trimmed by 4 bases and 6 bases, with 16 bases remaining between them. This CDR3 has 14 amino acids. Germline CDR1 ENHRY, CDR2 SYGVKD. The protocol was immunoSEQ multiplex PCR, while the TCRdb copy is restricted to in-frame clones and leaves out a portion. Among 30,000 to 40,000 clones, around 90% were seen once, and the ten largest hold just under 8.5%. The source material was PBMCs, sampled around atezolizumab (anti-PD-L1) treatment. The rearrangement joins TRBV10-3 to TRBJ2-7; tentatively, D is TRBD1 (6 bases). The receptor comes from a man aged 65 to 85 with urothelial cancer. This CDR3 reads CAISGPRVGGEQYF. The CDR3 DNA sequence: TGTGCCATCAGTGGCCCGAGGGTAGGGGGCGAGCAGTACTTC.